The rows below give T cell receptor beta chains drawn from one sample of a study of shared clonotypes between healthy human individuals. Profiling relied on immunoSEQ multiplex PCR, and the TCRdb table lists in-frame clones only, not all of them. The sample has 1,500,000 or so clones; approximately 97% are singletons. Sequenced input: naive CD4+ T cells sorted from blood. Receptors were obtained from a man aged 30 to 39 in good health. CDR3s include the opening cysteine and the closing phenylalanine or tryptophan. Fields, in order: J gene, D gene, CDR3 length, V gene, CDR3 DNA, CDR3 protein. A D gene is named only where the DNA matches it firmly.

TRBJ2-1	-	11	TRBV25-1	TGTGCCAGCAGTGTGCAGGGGGGAAAGTTCTTC	CASSVQGGKFF
TRBJ1-5	-	15	TRBV7-6	TGTGCCAGCAGTAAACCCCGGGGGGGCAATCAGCCCCAGCATTTT	CASSKPRGGNQPQHF
TRBJ2-7	TRBD2	17	TRBV7-2	TGTGCCAGCAGCTATAGCCAAGCGGGAGGGCGGGGTTACGAGCAGTACTTC	CASSYSQAGGRGYEQYF
TRBJ2-1	-	15	TRBV7-6	TGTGCCAGCAGCTTAGGAATCAACTTTGGCGATGAGCAGTTCTTC	CASSLGINFGDEQFF
TRBJ1-3	-	19	TRBV18	TGTGCCAGCTCACCACTTGCGGAAGTTCGGGTTCGCTCTGGAAACACCATATATTTT	CASSPLAEVRVRSGNTIYF
TRBJ2-3	TRBD1	14	TRBV5-6	TGTGCCAGCAGCCAGACAGGGGTTAGGGATACGCAGTATTTT	CASSQTGVRDTQYF
TRBJ1-5	-	16	TRBV12-1	TGTGCCAGCAGCTCTTGCCAGGGATCAATAGATCAGCCCCAGCATTTT	CASSSCQGSIDQPQHF
TRBJ2-1	-	14	TRBV25-1	TGTGCCAGCAGTGGGACAGTTAACTACAATGAGCAGTTCTTC	CASSGTVNYNEQFF
TRBJ2-5	-	9	TRBV20-1	TGCAGCGCCGAACGGACCCAGTACTTC	CSAERTQYF
TRBJ2-7	-	15	TRBV9	TGTGCCAGCAGCGTAGAGGGCGGGATCCCCTACGAGCAGTACTTC	CASSVEGGIPYEQYF
TRBJ2-3	-	16	TRBV5-8	TGTGCCAGCAGCCCCTTCGGAGGTGCGCCGGCGGCTCCGCAGTATTTT	CASSPFGGAPAAPQYF
TRBJ1-1	-	14	TRBV9	TGTGCCAGCAGCGTAGCCGGGGTCGGGACTGAAGCTTTCTTT	CASSVAGVGTEAFF
TRBJ1-2	-	10	TRBV2	TGTAACAGTGGGAACTATGGCTACACCTTC	CNSGNYGYTF
TRBJ1-5	TRBD1	15	TRBV19	TGTGCCAGTAGTATCGGACAGGGTATCAATCAGCCCCAGCATTTT	CASSIGQGINQPQHF
TRBJ1-1	TRBD1	15	TRBV10-1	TGCGCCAGCAGTGAGTCGGACAGGCCGAACACTGAAGCTTTCTTT	CASSESDRPNTEAFF
TRBJ2-3	TRBD2	11	TRBV7-3	TGTGCCAGCAGCGGCGGGGGTGCGCAGTATTTT	CASSGGGAQYF